The 21 T cell receptor beta chains below come from one sample, sequenced in a study of human T cells and chemical hapten exposure. Via MiXCR, TCRdb re-called the RACE reads, giving one row per CDR3 protein. This table holds roughly 200,000 distinct CDR3 sequences, about 20% found once. The time point was: patch test 1, 2 weeks after DPC sensitization. The treatment: therapeutic diphenylcyclopropenone sensitization with weekly scalp DPC. The sample here was whole blood, taken in connection with sensitization to the hapten diphenylcyclopropenone (DPC). The receptors were gathered from a woman aged 50 to 65 with alopecia areata. Some clones in this sample may be carry-over from other donors' samples.

This clonotype has more than one count but fewer than ten. The V and J genes are TRBV29-1 and TRBJ2-7; D may be TRBD1 (5 bases). V lost 4 bases to trimming and J lost 1 base, with 11 bases between them. The CDR3 spans 13 residues. Per germline, CDR1 SQVTM and CDR2 ANQGSEA. DNA of the CDR3: TGCAGCGTTGGCAGCAGGGTTTCCTACGAGCAGTACTTC. This codes for CSVGSRVSYEQYF.

At least ten counts were recorded for this clonotype. The V gene is TRBV18, the J gene TRBJ1-1, with a possible D match to TRBD1 (6 bases). This CDR3 is 13 amino acids long. Germline V CDR1 and CDR2: KGHSH, LQKENI. Deletions cut 2 bases from V and 6 bases from J, with 10 bases between. CDR3 region: CASSPGGASEAFF. The CDR3 bases are TGTGCCAGCTCACCAGGGGGGGCCTCTGAAGCTTTCTTT.

This clonotype occurred a few times. The chain joins TRBV7-9 to TRBJ1-1; TRBD1 is a possible D gene (6 bases). Between the trimmed V and J ends, which lost 4 bases and 1 base, there was a span of 13 bases. The germline V gene encodes CDR1 SEHNR and CDR2 FQNEAQ (reference sequence). The CDR3 extends over 15 amino acids. For the CDR3, the DNA is TGTGCCAGCAGCTCAACAGGGTTTGGGAACACTGAAGCTTTCTTT. It specifies CASSSTGFGNTEAFF.

The chain employs TRBV20-1 and TRBJ2-3; 8 bases map to TRBD2. V dropped 6 bases and J dropped 7; count of bases not matched to a gene: 9. Looked up from germline, CDR1 is DFQATT and CDR2 is SNEGSKA (reference sequence). This CDR3 spans 13 amino acids. CDR3 coding DNA: TGCAGTGCCCCACGGGAGGGCCCGAATACGCAGTATTTT. Its translation: CSAPREGPNTQYF.

There are many counts of this clonotype. This chain links TRBV9 with TRBJ2-1, with D perhaps TRBD2 (7 bases). Trimming shortened V by 6 bases and J by 1 base, and 14 bases separated the two germline ends. Germline loops: CDR1 SGDLS, CDR2 YYNGEE. The CDR3 spans 15 residues. This CDR3 is CASTGGPGSYNEQFF. CDR3 sequence (DNA): TGTGCCAGCACCGGGGGGCCAGGTTCCTACAATGAGCAGTTCTTC.

This clonotype was observed a handful of times. The rearrangement joins TRBV6-1 to TRBJ2-1; the D is unclear. The CDR3 is 8 residues long. Germline V gene data show CDR1 as MNHNS and CDR2 as SASEGT. The DNA for the CDR3 is TGTGCAACCGGTGAGCAGTTCTTC. It encodes CATGEQFF.

The V call is TRBV20-1, the J call TRBJ1-1; D gene unclear. CDR3 length: 10 amino acids. V was shortened by 5 bases and J by 6 bases, with 7 bases between the two germline ends. Germline V CDR1 and CDR2: DFQATT, SNEGSKA (reference sequence). The CDR3 DNA reads TGCAGTGCTGGAGGGCCTGAAGCTTTCTTT. This sequence encodes CSAGGPEAFF.

The chain uses TRBV29-1 and TRBJ2-1, with TRBD2 matching over 7 bases. The ends lost 5 bases at V and 4 bases at J; junction bases unmatched: 14. Germline CDR1 SQVTM, CDR2 ANQGSEA. This CDR3 spans 16 amino acids. For the CDR3, the DNA is TGCAGCGTTCGTGAGGGAGGGCGCAATTTGTACAATGAGCAGTTCTTC. Its protein product is CSVREGGRNLYNEQFF.

The J gene is TRBJ2-7, the V gene TRBV12-3 or TRBV12-4, with D possibly called TRBD1 or TRBD2 (5 bases each). The CDR3 extends over 14 amino acids. V shed 2 bases and J shed 3 bases, with 11 bases lying between them. The CDR3 sequence is CASSLSGPSYEQYF. The CDR3 DNA reads TGTGCCAGCAGTTTATCGGGACCCAGCTACGAGCAGTACTTC.

This chain uses TRBV5-1 with TRBJ2-2; D is unresolved. V shed 5 bases and J shed 0 bases, with 8 bases lying between them. The CDR3 is 14 amino acids. Germline V gene data show CDR1 as SGHRS and CDR2 as YFSETQ. The DNA of the CDR3 is TGCGCCAGCAGTTCTCAGACGAACACCGGGGAGCTGTTTTTT. Protein product: CASSSQTNTGELFF.

V and J are TRBV12-3 or TRBV12-4 and TRBJ1-3, with 8 bases lining up with TRBD1. V shed 3 bases, J shed 3 bases, and the junction held 7 bases outside the gene matches. The CDR3 has 16 residues. The CDR3 sequence is CASSLAQGALGNTIYF. CDR3 DNA: TGTGCCAGCAGTTTGGCCCAGGGGGCGCTTGGAAACACCATATATTTT.

This clonotype appeared a few times. This rearrangement joins TRBV5-1 to TRBJ2-1; tentative D call: TRBD1 (8 bases). The length of the CDR3 is 13 residues. Germline V lookup: CDR1 SGHRS, CDR2 YFSETQ. The ends were cut back, 4 bases at V and 10 bases at J, with 15 bases in the middle. CDR3 sequence: CASSRGDRREQFF. CDR3 sequence (DNA): TGCGCCAGCAGCCGGGGGGACAGGAGAGAGCAGTTCTTC.

The sample holds a few counts of this clonotype. This chain connects TRBV24-1 to TRBJ2-3, with 7 positions matching TRBD1. The CDR3 has 13 amino acids. Germline CDR1 and CDR2: KGHDR and SFDVKD. The J segment lost 7 bases and the V segment lost 4 bases, leaving 4 bases of the junction unmatched. The DNA for the CDR3 is TGTGCCACCAGTGACGAAAGGGGGCATACGCAGTATTTT. The encoded protein is CATSDERGHTQYF.

V is TRBV7-9 and J is TRBJ2-7; tentative D call: TRBD2 (5 bases). V lost 3 bases to trimming and J lost 2 bases, with 11 bases between them. The CDR3 covers 14 residues. The germline gives CDR1 SEHNR, CDR2 FQNEAQ (reference sequence). CDR3 nucleotide sequence: TGTGCCAGCAGCTTGGACTTAGGACCCTACGAGCAGTACTTC. Protein: CASSLDLGPYEQYF. Using reference TRBV7-9 and TRBJ2-7 for the parts outside the CDR3, the full variable domain is DTGVSQNPRHKITKRGQNVTFRCDPISEHNRLYWYRQTLGQGPEFLTYFQNEAQLEKSRLLSDRFSAERPKGSFSTLEIQRTEQGDSAMYLCASSLDLGPYEQYFGPGTRLTVT.

This chain connects TRBV29-1 to TRBJ1-1; 9 bases map to TRBD1. There are 13 residues in the CDR3. V lost 6 bases to trimming and J lost 0 bases; unmatched junction nucleotides: 2. CDR1 is SQVTM and CDR2 is ANQGSEA in the germline V gene. CDR3 in amino acids: CSVTGGLNTEAFF. The CDR3 region has the DNA TGCAGCGTGACAGGGGGTTTGAACACTGAAGCTTTCTTT.

This clonotype turned up a few times. The chain carries TRBV7-2 and TRBJ2-1; D is undetermined. This CDR3 contains 13 residues. V dropped 2 bases and J dropped 8 bases, with 10 bases sitting between them. Germline lookup yields CDR1 SGHTA and CDR2 FQGNSA. CDR3 in DNA: TGTGCCAGCAGCTTACCCCTCGTGTATGAGCAGTTCTTC. This encodes CASSLPLVYEQFF.

This clonotype was recorded many times. This chain joins TRBV20-1 and TRBJ1-1; D call uncertain. V shed 3 bases and J shed 8 bases, with 22 bases lying between them. Germline CDR1 is DFQATT and CDR2 is SNEGSKA (reference sequence). The CDR3 has 15 residues. DNA of the CDR3: TGCAGTGCTAGTAATCCCCGGGGTCAACTGAGGGAAGCTTTCTTT. Its translation is CSASNPRGQLREAFF.

This chain uses TRBV3-1 with TRBJ2-2; D is undetermined. The CDR3 is made up of 11 amino acids. V was clipped by 1 base and J by 8 bases, with 2 bases between them. Looked up from germline, CDR1 is LGHDT and CDR2 is YNNKEL (reference sequence). Here the CDR3 DNA reads TGTGCCAGCAGCCAAGTTGGGGAGCTGTTTTTT. It specifies CASSQVGELFF.

This clonotype has more than one count but fewer than ten. The rearrangement links TRBV29-1 to TRBJ1-1; D uncertain. CDR1 and CDR2 (germline): SQVTM, ANQGSEA. V was shortened by 1 base and J by 1 base, with 7 bases between the two germline ends. The CDR3 is 13 amino acids. The CDR3 sequence: CSVEGGRNTEAFF. The CDR3 coding sequence is TGCAGCGTTGAAGGCGGCAGGAACACTGAAGCTTTCTTT.

This clonotype is a singleton in its sample. J is TRBJ2-2 and V is TRBV12-3 or TRBV12-4, with D unclear. V dropped 4 bases and J dropped 7 bases, with 10 bases sitting between them. The CDR3 covers 13 residues. CDR3 sequence reads: CASSSGLVGELFF. The CDR3 nucleotides read TGTGCCAGCAGTTCAGGTTTGGTCGGGGAGCTGTTTTTT.

The CDR3: CSADGLGYEQYF. CDR3 nucleotide sequence: TGCAGTGCCGATGGACTCGGATACGAGCAGTACTTC. The chain recombines TRBV20-1 with TRBJ2-7; D might be TRBD2 (5 bases). Per the germline V gene, CDR1 is DFQATT and CDR2 is SNEGSKA (reference sequence). V was trimmed by 6 bases and J by 4 bases, leaving 13 bases between them. The CDR3 is 12 residues long.